These T cell receptor beta chains were read from a single sample in a study of T cells in Graves' hyperthyroidism and ophthalmopathy. TCRdb reprocessed the multiplex PCR reads with MiXCR, giving one entry per CDR3 protein. The sample lists fewer than 550,000 distinct CDR3 sequences; 15% to 19% were seen once. Sequencing input: blood. The receptors come from a woman in her late teens or twenties with Graves' hyperthyroidism. Each CDR3 is given with its conserved first and last residue. A D gene is named only where the DNA matches it firmly. Expanded clones get a size class; other rows say once, few or many, or leave the size out.

>TRBD2|TRBJ2-3|many|TRBV11-2
CASSLAGRALSGDTQYF
TGTGCCAGCAGCTTAGCCGGGAGGGCCCTCAGCGGAGATACGCAGTATTTT
>.|TRBJ1-5|.|TRBV20-1
CSALPGFGHNQPQHF
TGCAGTGCTCTCCCCGGGTTCGGACACAATCAGCCCCAGCATTTT
>TRBD1|TRBJ1-2|many|TRBV27
CASSSRRDRALSGYGYTF
TGTGCCAGCAGTTCACGCCGGGACAGGGCGTTGAGCGGCTATGGCTACACCTTC
>TRBD2|TRBJ2-5|.|TRBV5-1
CASSLVAGGSETQYF
TGCGCCAGCAGCTTGGTAGCGGGAGGATCAGAGACCCAGTACTTC
>.|TRBJ2-3|many|TRBV20-1
CSARDQGEGGGTDTQYF
TGCAGTGCTAGAGATCAGGGGGAGGGTGGTGGCACAGATACGCAGTATTTT
>.|TRBJ1-1|many|TRBV11-3
CASSLGGTGLNTEAFF
TGTGCCAGCAGCTTAGGGGGTACAGGACTTAACACTGAAGCTTTCTTT
>TRBD1|TRBJ1-6|.|TRBV18
CASSPGQSLNSPLHF
TGTGCCAGCTCACCGGGACAGAGCCTTAATTCACCCCTCCACTTT
>.|TRBJ2-3|.|TRBV5-4
CASSLEGLDTQYF
TGTGCCAGCAGCTTGGAGGGCTTAGATACGCAGTATTTT
>TRBD2|TRBJ2-3|many|TRBV7-9
CASRPTSGGTDTQYF
TGTGCCAGCAGACCGACTAGCGGGGGCACAGATACGCAGTATTTT
>TRBD1|TRBJ1-4|once|TRBV2
CASRPGTDNEKLFF
TGTGCCAGCCGCCCCGGGACAGATAATGAAAAACTGTTTTTT
>.|TRBJ1-2|.|TRBV12-3/TRBV12-4
CASKRGVYGYTF
TGTGCCAGCAAACGAGGGGTCTATGGCTACACCTTC
>TRBD1|TRBJ2-7|many|TRBV2
CASSLTGQGDEQYF
TGTGCCAGCAGTTTGACGGGACAGGGTGACGAGCAGTACTTC
>.|TRBJ1-2|many|TRBV12-3/TRBV12-4
CASSLMALRDYTF
TGTGCCAGCAGTCTGATGGCACTCAGGGACTACACCTTC
>.|TRBJ2-7|many|TRBV13
CASSLGVYEQYF
TGTGCCAGCAGCTTAGGAGTTTACGAGCAGTACTTC
>TRBD1|TRBJ2-1|few|TRBV7-3
CASSSDDRAHNEQFF
TGTGCCAGCAGCTCCGACGACAGGGCTCACAATGAGCAGTTCTTC
>TRBD1|TRBJ1-5|many|TRBV20-1
CSARGTGDQPQHF
TGCAGTGCTAGGGGGACAGGGGATCAGCCCCAGCATTTT
>.|TRBJ1-2|few|TRBV20-1
CSARGGGSSDGYTF
TGCAGTGCTAGAGGGGGGGGGAGCAGCGATGGCTACACCTTC
>.|TRBJ2-5|many|TRBV5-1
CASRTQGLEETQYF
TGCGCCAGTAGAACACAGGGATTGGAAGAGACCCAGTACTTC
>TRBD1|TRBJ2-1|many|TRBV14
CASSHLGRGFNEQFF
TGTGCCAGCAGCCATCTGGGCAGGGGGTTTAATGAGCAGTTCTTC
>.|TRBJ2-7|many|TRBV7-8
CASRRRRTEHEQYF
TGTGCCAGCAGACGTCGAAGAACAGAGCACGAGCAGTACTTC
>TRBD2|TRBJ2-7|many|TRBV5-1
CASSLGLAGEGVQYF
TGCGCCAGCAGCTTGGGACTAGCGGGAGAGGGTGTGCAGTACTTC
>.|TRBJ2-1|.|TRBV6-1
CATLGPSYNEQFF
TGTGCCACTCTGGGCCCCTCCTACAATGAGCAGTTCTTC
>TRBD2|TRBJ2-7|many|TRBV3-1
CASSQFVMIAGVWEQYF
TGTGCCAGCAGCCAATTCGTCATGATAGCGGGAGTGTGGGAGCAGTACTTC
>TRBD1|TRBJ1-5|few|TRBV11-2
CASSDRGPGSNQPQHF
TGTGCCAGCAGTGACAGGGGGCCAGGCAGCAATCAGCCCCAGCATTTT
>.|TRBJ2-1|many|TRBV20-1
CSAKLPALDYEQFF
TGCAGTGCTAAACTCCCCGCCCTCGACTATGAGCAGTTCTTC
>.|TRBJ2-7|many|TRBV11-3
CASSSIQGWSYEQYF
TGTGCCAGCAGCTCGATACAGGGTTGGTCCTACGAGCAGTACTTC
>TRBD1|TRBJ2-7|many|TRBV30
CAWSAMYRGPGEQYF
TGTGCCTGGAGTGCTATGTACAGGGGGCCTGGCGAGCAGTACTTC
>.|TRBJ2-7|many|TRBV11-1
CASSFRFQSYEQYF
TGTGCCAGCAGCTTTCGATTTCAATCCTACGAGCAGTACTTC
>.|TRBJ2-2|few|TRBV20-1
CSSRHQNTGELFF
TGCAGTTCCCGGCACCAGAACACCGGGGAGCTGTTTTTT
>TRBD1|TRBJ1-2|many|TRBV10-3
CATSADRGNYGYTF
TGTGCCACCTCCGCCGACAGGGGCAACTATGGCTACACCTTC
>TRBD1|TRBJ2-3|.|TRBV7-8
CASSRDRGQYTDTQYF
TGTGCCAGCAGTCGGGACAGGGGGCAATACACAGATACGCAGTATTTT
>.|TRBJ2-3|many|TRBV9
CASSPFGGDTQYF
TGTGCCAGCAGCCCTTTCGGAGGGGATACGCAGTATTTT
>.|TRBJ1-6|many|TRBV28
CASSLLSGSSYNSPLHF
TGTGCCAGCAGTTTACTTTCAGGGAGCTCCTATAATTCACCCCTCCACTTT
>.|TRBJ2-5|few|TRBV25-1
CASSGPRVQYF
TGTGCCAGCAGTGGACCCAGGGTCCAGTACTTC
>TRBD2|TRBJ2-5|many|TRBV14
CASSQGTSGAQETQYF
TGTGCCAGCAGCCAAGGGACTAGCGGGGCCCAAGAGACCCAGTACTTC
>.|TRBJ1-4|.|TRBV6-2/TRBV6-3
CASKDRPNEKLFF
TGTGCCAGCAAGGACCGACCTAATGAAAAACTGTTTTTT
>.|TRBJ2-2|many|TRBV10-2
CASNPGLPTGGELFF
TGCGCCAGCAACCCGGGACTCCCAACAGGAGGGGAGCTGTTTTTT
>.|TRBJ2-7|many|TRBV6-6
CASSYSTDAYEQYF
TGTGCCAGCAGTTACTCGACAGACGCCTACGAGCAGTACTTC
>TRBD1|TRBJ1-6|.|TRBV19
CASSMAGQGDWNSSPLHF
TGTGCCAGTAGTATGGCCGGACAGGGGGATTGGAATAGTTCACCCCTCCACTTT
>.|TRBJ1-5|many|TRBV12-3/TRBV12-4
CASSSREGQPQHF
TGTGCCAGCAGTTCCCGGGAGGGACAGCCCCAGCATTTT
>.|TRBJ1-2|many|TRBV12-3/TRBV12-4
CASSFRGWNYGYTF
TGTGCCAGCAGTTTTAGGGGATGGAACTATGGCTACACCTTC
>.|TRBJ2-7|few|TRBV9
CASSSGGGPTYEQYF
TGTGCCAGCAGCTCCGGTGGGGGGCCAACCTACGAGCAGTACTTC
>TRBD1|TRBJ2-7|once|TRBV14
CASSRDRDSFEQYF
TGTGCCAGCAGCCGGGACAGGGACTCGTTCGAGCAGTACTTC
>.|TRBJ1-5|few|TRBV10-3
CAISESTSQPQHF
TGTGCCATCAGTGAGTCGACGAGTCAGCCCCAGCATTTT
>.|TRBJ1-2|many|TRBV20-1
CSASDSFYGYTF
TGCAGTGCTAGTGACAGCTTCTATGGCTACACCTTC
>.|TRBJ1-2|many|TRBV11-1
CASSSGVGYTF
TGTGCCAGCAGCTCAGGGGTAGGCTACACCTTC
>TRBD1|TRBJ2-5|.|TRBV7-9
CASSYHRGRETQYF
TGTGCCAGCAGCTACCACAGGGGGCGAGAGACCCAGTACTTC
>.|TRBJ1-2|many|TRBV12-3/TRBV12-4
CASSIEGSGGYTF
TGTGCCAGCAGCATCGAGGGTTCGGGCGGCTACACCTTC
>.|TRBJ1-3|.|TRBV10-3
CATVLGGRTGNTIYF
TGTGCCACCGTATTGGGGGGGCGGACTGGAAACACCATATATTTT
>.|TRBJ1-1|.|TRBV6-1
CASRSPDRNTEAFF
TGTGCCAGCAGATCCCCGGACAGGAACACTGAAGCTTTCTTT
>.|TRBJ1-5|many|TRBV6-1
CASSEEGRSNQPQHF
TGTGCCAGCAGTGAAGAGGGTCGGAGCAATCAGCCCCAGCATTTT
>.|TRBJ1-6|.|TRBV7-9
CASSASGFYNSPLHF
TGTGCCAGCAGCGCCTCGGGGTTCTATAATTCACCCCTCCACTTT
>.|TRBJ1-2|many|TRBV12-3/TRBV12-4
CASSFIRGVGYTF
TGTGCCAGCAGTTTCATCCGAGGGGTTGGCTACACCTTC
>.|TRBJ1-2|few|TRBV29-1
CSVPWGNYGYTF
TGCAGCGTCCCCTGGGGGAACTATGGCTACACCTTC
>TRBD2|TRBJ2-7|many|TRBV12-3/TRBV12-4
CASSSGTSATFYEQYF
TGTGCCAGCAGTTCCGGGACTAGCGCAACCTTCTACGAGCAGTACTTC
>.|TRBJ1-4|.|TRBV11-3
CASSFGTGDEKLFF
TGTGCCAGCAGCTTCGGGACTGGCGATGAAAAACTGTTTTTT
>TRBD1|TRBJ2-5|many|TRBV28
CASSVAGTGYETQYF
TGTGCCAGCAGTGTGGCCGGGACAGGGTATGAGACCCAGTACTTC